This T cell receptor (beta chain) was obtained from a study of blood T cell repertoires in COVID-19. As for the study in general: The study drew acute and convalescent COVID-19 samples from the United States, Italy and Spain. The analysed material was cDNA or gDNA that came from T cells, B-cell-depleted T cells, or PBMCs.

This CDR3 has 11 residues. The ends were cut back, 1 base at V and 14 bases at J, with 8 bases in the middle. Germline CDR1 is SEHNR and CDR2 is FQNEAQ (reference sequence). Original data processing: Estimation of nucleated cell counts was performed using reference gene primer amplification. Here immunoSEQ multiplex PCR was the method, and the copy in TCRdb shows in-frame clones only, minus some. The V and J calls and clone size were taken over from that table, and D and trimming were inferred from the DNA. The sample shows roughly 190,000 clones, roughly 80% of them seen only once. This clone was observed at least ten times.

The receptor comes from a man aged 25 to 45 with active or convalescent COVID-19. What was sequenced was peripheral blood. This chain uses TRBV7-9 with TRBJ1-4; D gene uncertain. The CDR3 is CASSLDRPLFF. Here the CDR3 DNA reads TGTGCCAGCAGCTTAGACAGACCGCTGTTTTTT.